Included here is one T cell receptor beta chain sequence, with context. The V gene's germline CDR1 is LNHDA and CDR2 SQIVND (reference sequence). V was cut by 3 bases and J by 2 bases, with 12 bases left in between. CDR3 size: 15 residues. This entry belongs to a study of OX40 agonist ivuxolimab in advanced cancers. Sequencing used immunoSEQ multiplex PCR; TCRdb keeps in-frame clones, though not all of them. The sample holds about 77,000 clones, about 90% seen once. The clonotype comes from an adult with an advanced solid tumor such as melanoma, head and neck, liver or kidney cancer. Specimen: CD4+ or CD8+ T cells sorted from blood, collected in a trial of the OX40 agonist ivuxolimab. The chain links TRBV19 to TRBJ2-3, with D maybe TRBD2 (5 bases). CDR3: CASSIGSVDTDTQYF. The DNA for the CDR3 is TGTGCCAGTAGTATTGGTAGCGTCGACACAGATACGCAGTATTTT.